The 24 T cell receptor beta chains below were found in one sample sequenced in a study of T cell repertoires in cytomegalovirus infection. TCRdb passed the reads through MiXCR, listing each CDR3 protein once. This sample carries about 260,000 distinct CDR3 sequences, approximately 13% of them seen once, and the ten largest clones take about 8.7%. The sample taken for sequencing was PBMCs. Receptors were obtained from a human donor in good health (CMV status not recorded). Some clones in this sample may be carry-over from other donors' samples.

The rearrangement links TRBV27 to TRBJ1-2; 7 nucleotides align to TRBD1. The V gene end was trimmed by 6 bases and the J gene end by 1 base; junction bases not matched to a gene: 14. The CDR3 consists of 17 residues. CDR1 and CDR2 (germline): MNHEY, SMNVEV (reference sequence). For the CDR3, the DNA is TGTGCCAGCAGGAGGCCCCCCGACAGGGACCGTAACTATGGCTACACCTTC. It is translated as CASRRPPDRDRNYGYTF.

This clonotype was seen many times. The CDR3 reads CREAMDRVSENEQFF. The CDR3 nucleotides are TGCAGGGAAGCGATGGACAGGGTCAGTGAGAATGAGCAGTTCTTC. The chain links TRBV20-1 to TRBJ2-1; 8 nucleotides align to TRBD1. The germline CDR1 and CDR2 sequences are DFQATT and SNEGSKA (reference sequence). This CDR3 is built from 15 residues.

This clonotype was counted at least ten times. The genes are TRBV2 and TRBJ2-3; D ambiguous. The CDR3 spans 13 residues. Germline V gene lookup returns CDR1 SNHLY and CDR2 FYNNEI. V dropped 1 base and J dropped 2 bases, with 4 bases sitting between them. CDR3 coding DNA: TGTGCCAGCAGTGAAGACCTCACAGATACGCAGTATTTT. Its translation is CASSEDLTDTQYF.

This clonotype appeared many times. J is TRBJ2-5 and V is TRBV12-3 or TRBV12-4; 8 bases are shared with TRBD2. With 3 bases clipped from V and 1 base from J, the junction kept 4 bases outside the gene matches. CDR3 length: 15 residues. The CDR3 DNA reads TGTGCCAGCAGTTTCGGGCTAGCGGGCCAAGAGACCCAGTACTTC. Its protein product is CASSFGLAGQETQYF.

This clonotype occurred many times. The chain employs TRBV11-2 and TRBJ2-1; D not resolved. Deletions cut 4 bases from V and 1 base from J, with 11 bases between. This CDR3 spans 15 amino acids. Germline-derived CDR1 and CDR2 are SGHAT and FQNNGV. The CDR3 DNA reads TGTGCCAGCAGCTCCTCGAAAGGGTCCTACAATGAGCAGTTCTTC. Its protein product is CASSSSKGSYNEQFF.

This clonotype has more than one count but fewer than ten. V gene TRBV14 combines with J gene TRBJ1-1; D unclear. With 1 base removed from V and 12 bases from J, the gap between germline ends came to 12 bases. Looked up from germline, CDR1 is SGHDN and CDR2 is FVKESK. CDR3 length equals 12 residues. CDR3 DNA: TGTGCCAGCAGCCAAGCGGCCAGGTGGACTTTCTTT. Encoded protein: CASSQAARWTFF.

This clonotype was counted many times. J is TRBJ2-5 and V is TRBV11-3, with D possibly TRBD1 on 5 matching bases. V lost 1 base and J 4 bases, leaving 7 bases between the germline ends. CDR1 and CDR2 from the germline V gene are SGHNT and YENEEA. The CDR3 contains 13 residues. CDR3 protein: CASSLAGIETQYF. DNA for the CDR3: TGTGCCAGCAGCTTAGCAGGGATAGAGACCCAGTACTTC.

This chain joins TRBV5-1 and TRBJ1-5; tentative D call: TRBD1 (5 bases). This CDR3 contains 16 residues. The germline V gene has CDR1 SGHRS and CDR2 YFSETQ. Trimming took 4 bases from V and 5 from J, leaving 19 bases between them. CDR3 amino acids: CASSPGGSGRDQPQHF. CDR3 nucleotide sequence: TGCGCCAGCAGCCCTGGCGGGTCAGGCAGGGATCAGCCCCAGCATTTT.

This clonotype has just a few counts. The chain employs TRBV20-1 and TRBJ1-1; tentatively, D is TRBD1 (6 bases). CDR1 is DFQATT and CDR2 is SNEGSKA in the germline V gene (reference sequence). The CDR3 is made up of 15 amino acids. Trimming took 1 base from V and 0 from J, leaving 12 bases between them. CDR3 nucleotide sequence: TGCAGTGCTAGAGCACCGGGGGCGATGAACACTGAAGCTTTCTTT. It translates to CSARAPGAMNTEAFF.

With respect to this clonotype: Given a much more abundant clone one base away, this may be a read error. This chain uses TRBV6-2 or TRBV6-3 with TRBJ1-1; D uncertain. This CDR3 spans 18 amino acids. Germline CDR1 MNHEY, CDR2 SVGEGT. CDR3: CASSYSLENDGLNTVAFF. The CDR3 nucleotides are TGTGCCAGCAGTTACTCTTTAGAAAACGACGGACTGAACACTGTAGCTTTCTTT.

At least ten counts were recorded for this clonotype. This sequence joins TRBV7-2 and TRBJ2-3; TRBD2 is a possible D gene (5 bases). Trimming removed 0 bases from V and 0 bases from J, with 10 bases in between. This CDR3 region has 16 residues. Per germline, CDR1 SGHTA and CDR2 FQGNSA. The CDR3 DNA reads TGTGCCAGCAGCTTAGCCCCGGGGTTCAGCACAGATACGCAGTATTTT. Amino acids: CASSLAPGFSTDTQYF.

V usage is TRBV2 and J usage is TRBJ1-1; no firm D call. The V gene lost 4 bases and the J gene lost 1 base, with 10 bases spanning the gap. Germline V lookup: CDR1 SNHLY, CDR2 FYNNEI. This CDR3 has 14 residues. This CDR3 is CASSAGVANTEAFF. The DNA of the CDR3 is TGTGCCAGCAGTGCTGGGGTGGCGAACACTGAAGCTTTCTTT.

V is TRBV11-3 and J is TRBJ2-1; D perhaps matches TRBD2 (6 bases). CDR3 size: 14 residues. Trimming took 0 bases from V and 10 from J, leaving 13 bases between them. The germline V gene encodes CDR1 SGHNT and CDR2 YENEEA. CDR3 in DNA: TGTGCCAGCAGCTTAGATAGTCGGGGAGGCGAGCAGTTCTTC. Its translation is CASSLDSRGGEQFF.

This clonotype has only a few counts. The V and J genes are TRBV20-1 and TRBJ1-1; TRBD1 matches at 9 bases. In germline, CDR1 is DFQATT, CDR2 SNEGSKA (reference sequence). V dropped 0 bases and J dropped 6; count of bases not matched to a gene: 8. CDR3 length: 15 residues. The CDR3 nucleotides read TGCAGTGCTAGAGATCGGGGACAGGGATTGGCTGAAGCTTTCTTT. Translation gives CSARDRGQGLAEAFF.

This clonotype was picked up a small number of times. The V call is TRBV18, the J call TRBJ2-2; D gene ambiguous. Between the trimmed V and J ends, which lost 2 bases and 4 bases, there was a span of 8 bases. The CDR3 has 14 amino acids. The germline CDR1 and CDR2 sequences are KGHSH and LQKENI. The CDR3 nucleotides read TGTGCCAGCTCACCATTCCATCTCACCGGGGAGCTGTTTTTT. Translating it yields CASSPFHLTGELFF.

The chain couples TRBV2 to TRBJ2-1, with a possible D match to TRBD1 (6 bases). The V end was cut by 6 bases, the J end by 8 bases, with 17 bases between. There are 14 residues in the CDR3. The germline V gene has CDR1 SNHLY and CDR2 FYNNEI. The CDR3 sequence: CASSHHQNRDEQFF. CDR3 bases: TGTGCCAGCAGCCATCACCAAAACAGGGATGAGCAGTTCTTC.

The gene calls are TRBV27 and TRBJ1-4, with a tentative D call TRBD1 (5 bases). V lost 7 bases, J lost 8 bases, and 17 bases lay in between. The CDR3 loop spans 14 amino acids. From germline, CDR1 is MNHEY and CDR2 SMNVEV (reference sequence). The CDR3 region is CASKGTGREEKLFF. CDR3 nucleotide sequence: TGTGCCAGCAAAGGAACAGGCCGGGAGGAAAAACTGTTTTTT.

This clonotype appeared a few times. The J gene is TRBJ2-1, the V gene TRBV5-6; 15 bases align to TRBD2. Germline CDR1 is SGHDT and CDR2 is YYEEEE. The CDR3 loop spans 17 amino acids. With 2 bases clipped from V and 7 bases from J, the junction kept 7 bases outside the gene matches. The DNA of the CDR3 is TGTGCCAGCAGCTTTCCGGGACTAGCGGGAGGCGGGAATGAGCAGTTCTTC. Its translation is CASSFPGLAGGGNEQFF.

This clonotype was seen a handful of times. The V gene is TRBV20-1, the J gene TRBJ2-1, with D possibly TRBD2 on 5 matching bases. Germline CDR1 and CDR2: DFQATT and SNEGSKA (reference sequence). V was trimmed by 6 bases and J by 9 bases, leaving 15 bases between them. CDR3 length: 12 residues. The CDR3 loop reads CSAHPLAGEQFF. DNA for the CDR3: TGCAGTGCCCATCCATTGGCGGGTGAGCAGTTCTTC.

Turning to this clonotype: A much larger clone lies one base from this, so it may be a read error. The gene calls are TRBV7-8 and TRBJ1-3; perhaps TRBD1 as D (6 bases). Germline V gives CDR1 SGHVS, CDR2 FQNEAQ. The CDR3 has 17 residues. The CDR3 DNA reads as TGTGCCAACAGCCGCAGCCCGGGACAAGTCTCTGGAAACACCATATATTTT. Protein: CANSRSPGQVSGNTIYF.

This clonotype was counted a few times. The J gene is TRBJ1-1, the V gene TRBV20-1; perhaps TRBD1 as D (5 bases). Germline-derived CDR1 and CDR2 are DFQATT and SNEGSKA (reference sequence). CDR3 length equals 17 residues. The V end was cut by 0 bases, the J end by 0 bases, with 17 bases between. The CDR3 sequence is CSARDSGRAMMNTEAFF. The CDR3 DNA sequence: TGCAGTGCTAGAGATTCAGGCAGGGCCATGATGAACACTGAAGCTTTCTTT.

This clonotype was found many times. The chain joins TRBV12-3 or TRBV12-4 to TRBJ2-6, with a possible D match to TRBD1 (6 bases). The CDR3 length is 15 residues. The V and J ends lost 4 bases and 4 bases respectively, with 11 bases between them. The CDR3 protein is CASSSGVAGANVLTF. The CDR3 DNA follows: TGTGCCAGCAGTTCAGGGGTAGCGGGGGCCAACGTCCTGACTTTC.

The sample holds a few counts of this clonotype. J is TRBJ1-4 and V is TRBV29-1; D call uncertain. The V end was cut by 0 bases, the J end by 8 bases, with 13 bases between. Germline values: CDR1 SQVTM, CDR2 ANQGSEA. This CDR3 is built from 14 residues. CDR3 region: CSVEDPRVREKLFF. Here the CDR3 DNA reads TGCAGCGTTGAAGATCCCCGAGTACGGGAAAAACTGTTTTTT.

This clonotype has only a few counts. The chain uses TRBV25-1 and TRBJ1-1; TRBD1 might be the D (6 bases). The CDR3 is 13 residues long. Per germline, CDR1 MGHDK and CDR2 SYGVNS. Trimming took off 7 bases at V and 8 bases at J, with 17 bases between the two ends. CDR3 residues: CASMLKGGQEAFF. The DNA of the CDR3 is TGTGCCAGCATGTTAAAAGGCGGACAGGAAGCTTTCTTT.